These 24 T cell receptor beta chains originate from one sample sequenced in a study of blood T cell repertoires in COVID-19. TCRdb's copy holds only in-frame clones and misses some; the assay was immunoSEQ multiplex PCR. The repertoire holds about 98,000 clones, with about 80% as singletons. The source material was peripheral blood. All receptors come from a man between 65 and 80 years old with active or convalescent COVID-19.

This chain connects TRBV4-2 to TRBJ1-1; 7 positions agree with TRBD1. After removal of 2 bases from V and 2 bases from J, the junction contained 8 bases not matched to a gene. The CDR3 is 16 amino acids. Germline V gene data show CDR1 as LGHNA and CDR2 as YNFKEQ. The CDR3 reads CASSQSGQPYNTEAFF. DNA for the CDR3: TGTGCCAGCAGCCAATCGGGACAGCCATATAACACTGAAGCTTTCTTT.

The chain joins TRBV1 to TRBJ1-2; TRBD1, the D gene given by the table, was not confirmed from the DNA. TRBV1 is an annotated pseudogene. CDR3 length: 12 residues. CDR3 sequence: CTREDSHYGYTF. CDR3 bases: TGCACCAGGGAAGACAGCCACTATGGCTACACCTTC.

CDR3 residues: CASSEATAGSHQETQYF. The CDR3 bases are TGTGCCAGCAGTGAAGCGACTGCAGGGTCCCACCAAGAGACCCAGTACTTC. The chain joins TRBV2 to TRBJ2-5; D is perhaps TRBD1 (5 bases). V was trimmed by 0 bases and J by 0 bases, leaving 14 bases between them. The CDR3 covers 17 residues. CDR1 and CDR2 (germline): SNHLY, FYNNEI.

This chain connects TRBV9 to TRBJ2-3, with 11 bases matching TRBD2. Trimming took 4 bases from V and 3 from J; bases not matched to a gene: 7. Germline V gives CDR1 SGDLS, CDR2 YYNGEE. The CDR3 covers 16 residues. CDR3 nucleotide sequence: TGTGCCAGCAGCCTCTCTAGCGGGGGGACTACAGATACGCAGTATTTT. As protein: CASSLSSGGTTDTQYF.

The chain joins TRBV30 to TRBJ2-1, with D possibly matching TRBD2 (6 bases). V lost 3 bases to trimming and J lost 7 bases, with 13 bases between them. CDR1 is GTSNPN and CDR2 is SVGIG in the germline V gene (reference sequence). The CDR3 spans 13 residues. The CDR3 spells CAWRAGNMNEQFF. The DNA for the CDR3 is TGTGCCTGGAGGGCGGGGAACATGAATGAGCAGTTCTTC. The whole variable domain, filled in from reference TRBV30 and TRBJ2-1, reads SQTIHQWPATLVQPVGSPLSLECTVEGTSNPNLYWYRQAAGRGLQLLFYSVGIGQISSEVPQNLSASRPQDRQFILSSKKLLLSDSGFYLCAWRAGNMNEQFFGPGTRLTVL.

The V and J genes are TRBV30 and TRBJ2-1; D call uncertain. V gave up 0 bases and J gave up 10 bases, with 10 bases separating them. Germline V CDR1 and CDR2: GTSNPN, SVGIG (reference sequence). The CDR3 spans 12 residues. CDR3 amino acids: CAWSVQRYEQFF. CDR3 DNA: TGTGCCTGGAGTGTACAAAGATACGAGCAGTTCTTC.

This chain joins TRBV12-3 or TRBV12-4 and TRBJ1-2; D gene ambiguous. CDR3 size: 12 residues. Trimming took off 3 bases at V and 6 bases at J, with 8 bases between the two ends. The CDR3 nucleotides are TGTGCCAGCAGTTTCGACACCAATGGCTACACCTTC. Its protein product is CASSFDTNGYTF.

V is TRBV7-8 and J is TRBJ2-7, with 9 bases fitting TRBD2. The CDR3 totals 16 residues. Trimming cost V 5 bases and J 3 bases; bases outside gene matches: 11. Germline values: CDR1 SGHVS, CDR2 FQNEAQ. CDR3 loop: CASSPYPGLASYEQYF. The CDR3 nucleotides read TGTGCCAGCAGCCCTTATCCGGGACTAGCTAGCTACGAGCAGTACTTC.

This clone has only one observation. The chain has TRBV27 and TRBJ1-2; the D gene is possibly TRBD1 (5 bases). V was cut by 5 bases and J by 7 bases, with 17 bases left in between. Germline lookup yields CDR1 MNHEY and CDR2 SMNVEV (reference sequence). The CDR3 length is 14 residues. Written as DNA, the CDR3 is TGTGCCAGCAGTCAAACCAGGCTAAGGGGTGGCTACACCTTC. Its protein is CASSQTRLRGGYTF.

The chain recombines TRBV7-6 with TRBJ2-5; 10 bases match TRBD2. The J segment lost 0 bases and the V segment lost 5 bases, leaving 15 bases of the junction unmatched. Germline V gene sequence: CDR1 SGHVS, CDR2 FNYEAQ. There are 19 residues in the CDR3. CDR3 bases: TGTGCCAGCAGCCCCACCGGGACTAGCGTATTTCGGTACCAAGAGACCCAGTACTTC. Protein: CASSPTGTSVFRYQETQYF.

The gene calls are TRBV30 and TRBJ1-2; no clear D. This CDR3 has 13 residues. Trimming left V 0 bases short and J 8 bases short, with 13 bases between. Germline values: CDR1 GTSNPN, CDR2 SVGIG (reference sequence). Here the CDR3 DNA reads TGTGCCTGGAGTGTAGGAGGGCAGGTGGGCTACACCTTC. This gives the protein CAWSVGGQVGYTF.

This clone came up a few times. The V gene is TRBV21-1, the J gene TRBJ2-7; no DNA check was done on the table's D call, TRBD2. TRBV21-1 is tagged as a pseudogene. This CDR3 region has 18 residues. The CDR3 reads CASSKGHTTSRISYEQYF. The CDR3 DNA is TGTGCCAGCAGCAAAGGCCACACTACTAGCCGCATCTCCTACGAGCAGTACTTC.

The chain is built from TRBV6-5 and TRBJ1-2; no clear D gene. The CDR3 totals 11 residues. Looked up from germline, CDR1 is MNHEY and CDR2 is SVGAGI. Trimming pared 6 bases from V and 14 bases from J, leaving 16 bases between. The CDR3: CASRAGPSGTF. CDR3 nucleotide sequence: TGTGCCAGCAGAGCGGGCCCCTCGGGGACCTTC.

This rearrangement joins TRBV6-2 or TRBV6-3 to TRBJ2-4; 8 bases match TRBD1. Germline V gene lookup returns CDR1 MNHEY and CDR2 SVGEGT. With V trimmed by 5 bases and J by 0 bases, 6 bases remained unmatched. The CDR3 covers 16 residues. This chain's CDR3 is CASSKGQVVAKNIQYF. As DNA, the CDR3 is TGTGCCAGCAGTAAGGGACAGGTCGTAGCCAAAAACATTCAGTACTTC.

The rearrangement joins TRBV18 to TRBJ1-5, with D possibly being TRBD1 (5 bases). Trimming took off 0 bases at V and 2 bases at J, with 8 bases between the two ends. The CDR3 sequence is 15 residues long. Germline CDR1 reads KGHSH; CDR2 reads LQKENI. The CDR3: CASSPPSRGNQPQHF. For the CDR3, the DNA is TGTGCCAGCTCACCACCCTCCAGGGGCAATCAGCCCCAGCATTTT. Filled out from reference TRBV18 and TRBJ1-5, the complete variable domain reads NAGVMQNPRHLVRRRGQEARLRCSPMKGHSHVYWYRQLPEEGLKFMVYLQKENIIDESGMPKERFSAEFPKEGPSILRIQQVVRGDSAAYFCASSPPSRGNQPQHFGDGTRLSIL.

The genes are TRBV4-1 and TRBJ1-2; TRBD1 aligns across 8 bases. The germline V gene has CDR1 MGHRA and CDR2 YSYEKL. Trimming at V came to 1 base and at J to 4 bases, leaving 11 bases not matched to a gene. The CDR3 has 17 residues. This CDR3 is CASSQGRARGRAYGYTF. The CDR3 DNA follows: TGCGCCAGCAGCCAAGGGCGGGCCAGGGGGCGCGCCTATGGCTACACCTTC.

This chain uses TRBV5-1 with TRBJ2-3; the D gene is possibly TRBD1 (5 bases). V lost 0 bases and J 6 bases, leaving 14 bases between the germline ends. From germline, CDR1 is SGHRS and CDR2 YFSETQ. The CDR3 has 15 amino acids. The CDR3 region has the DNA TGCGCCAGCAGCTTGGAGGGGAATCCCGGGGATACGCAGTATTTT. Its translation is CASSLEGNPGDTQYF.

This clone was seen only a few times. J is TRBJ2-5 and V is TRBV9; TRBD1 might be the D (5 bases). The germline V gene has CDR1 SGDLS and CDR2 YYNGEE. The CDR3 is made up of 15 amino acids. V lost 2 bases, J lost 1 base, and 12 bases lay in between. CDR3 loop: CASSVGAGPQETQYF. CDR3 DNA sequence: TGTGCCAGCAGCGTCGGAGCAGGGCCCCAAGAGACCCAGTACTTC.

This chain links TRBV18 with TRBJ2-6; 10 nucleotides agree with TRBD1. CDR1 is KGHSH and CDR2 is LQKENI in the germline V gene. This CDR3 has 18 residues. With V trimmed by 3 bases and J by 2 bases, 7 bases remained unmatched. CDR3 amino acids: CASSPRQGAGTGANVLTF. In nucleotides, the CDR3 is TGTGCCAGCTCACCTCGACAGGGGGCGGGGACTGGGGCCAACGTCCTGACTTTC.

The chain links TRBV28 to TRBJ1-6, with 7 bases fitting TRBD1. The germline V gene has CDR1 MDHEN and CDR2 SYDVKM. V was pared by 6 bases and J by 10 bases, with 15 bases of the junction left unmatched. The CDR3 is 16 amino acids. DNA of the CDR3: TGTGCCAGCAGCCCTCCCCCGGGACAGCCTATCTCACCCCTCCACTTT. It is translated as CASSPPPGQPISPLHF.

The genes are TRBV19 and TRBJ2-6; 8 positions agree with TRBD1. The CDR3 consists of 20 residues. The trim removed 2 bases at V and 3 bases at J, leaving 15 bases unmatched. Germline V gene sequence: CDR1 LNHDA, CDR2 SQIVND (reference sequence). The CDR3 region has the DNA TGTGCCAGTAGTATAAAAAGGGCGGCAGGGGGCGCGGGTGGGGCCAACGTCCTGACTTTC. Its translation is CASSIKRAAGGAGGANVLTF.

The rearrangement uses TRBV5-4 and TRBJ1-3; 8 positions match TRBD1. The junction had 6 bases not matched to a gene; V was cut back by 1 base and J by 0 bases. This CDR3 has 17 amino acids. Germline CDR1 SGHNT, CDR2 YYREEE (reference sequence). The CDR3 coding sequence is TGTGCCAGCAGCTTGATAGGCACAGGGGGCTCTGGAAACACCATATATTTT. Translated, it gives CASSLIGTGGSGNTIYF.

In DNA, the CDR3 is TGTGCCAGCAAGGAGTCCCCCTACGAGCAGTACTTC. This sequence encodes CASKESPYEQYF. This chain links TRBV2 with TRBJ2-7; D unclear. Germline V lookup: CDR1 SNHLY, CDR2 FYNNEI. This CDR3 region has 12 residues. The V end was cut by 7 bases, the J end by 2 bases, with 9 bases between.

This clone was observed a handful of times. The CDR3 here is CASSLGLYNEQFF. The CDR3 coding sequence is TGTGCCAGCAGCTTAGGACTATACAATGAGCAGTTCTTC. The chain is built from TRBV11-3 and TRBJ2-1, with D maybe TRBD2 (5 bases). CDR1 SGHNT and CDR2 YENEEA come from the germline V gene. The CDR3 has 13 residues. Trimming took off 1 base at V and 4 bases at J, with 5 bases between the two ends.